This T cell receptor beta chain was found in a study of Graves' ophthalmopathy and Graves' hyperthyroidism. Overall study findings and caveats: In blood appeared most of the expanded thyroid clonotypes whose frequency exceeded 0.001.

Points on this clonotype: What it binds is unknown.

Scientists amplified the TCR beta CDR3 regions from RNA transcripts. First-round RT-PCR employed HTBI primers, with a second-round multiplex PCR after it. Each CDR3 protein gets one entry after TCRdb re-called the multiplex PCR reads with MiXCR. The repertoire includes about 620,000 distinct CDR3 sequences, about 24% of them detected once, and roughly 6.9% sits in the top ten. Between the trimmed V and J ends, which lost 0 bases and 5 bases, there was a span of 8 bases. The CDR3 covers 14 residues. Per germline, CDR1 LGHDT and CDR2 YNNKEL (reference sequence). The sequencing sample was made of peripheral blood. This clonotype originated in a woman aged 18-29 years with stable Graves' hyperthyroidism. Some clones in this sample may be carry-over from other donors' samples. J is TRBJ1-5 and V is TRBV3-1; D not certain. The CDR3, as DNA: TGTGCCAGCAGCCAAGATTTAACTGATCAGCCCCAGCATTTT. Its translation is CASSQDLTDQPQHF.